This note documents a single TCR beta chain sequence. The data stem from a study of blood T cell repertoires in COVID-19. Study summary: T cells, B-cell-depleted T cells, or PBMCs provided the cDNA or gDNA that served as material.

In the authors' workflow: Reference gene primer amplification gave estimated nucleated cell counts. Data came from immunoSEQ multiplex PCR; TCRdb stores just in-frame clones and leaves some out. That table supplies the V and J calls and clone size; D and trimming were determined from the DNA. The sample includes about 22,000 clones, approximately 92% of them seen just once. The trim removed 1 base at V and 6 bases at J, leaving 11 bases unmatched. Germline V gene data show CDR1 as SGDLS and CDR2 as YYNGEE. This CDR3 is 17 amino acids long. The rearrangement uses TRBV9 and TRBJ2-3; 10 bases match TRBD2. The clonotype was recovered from a woman in her seventies with active COVID-19. Sequences were obtained from peripheral blood. The DNA of the CDR3 is TGTGCCAGCAGCGTATTGGCTAGCGGGAGTCCCCCGGATACGCAGTATTTT. Translating gives CASSVLASGSPPDTQYF.